Described below is a single T cell receptor beta chain sequence and its context. These data are taken from a study of blood T cell repertoires in COVID-19. Background on the study: Donors in the United States, Italy and Spain gave samples during acute or convalescent COVID-19.

Per germline, CDR1 SGDLS and CDR2 YYNGEE. The trim removed 3 bases at V and 6 bases at J, leaving 7 bases unmatched. This CDR3 is 17 amino acids long. Profiling relied on immunoSEQ multiplex PCR, and the TCRdb table lists in-frame clones only, not all of them. This repertoire shows more than 110,000 clones, 80% to 85% found once; its top ten account for 8%. V is TRBV9 and J is TRBJ2-1, with TRBD2 matching over 15 bases. Sequencing used peripheral blood. The receptor comes from a human donor in a cohort sampled during active COVID-19. Here the CDR3 DNA reads TGTGCCAGCAGCGCCGGCCCGGGACTAGCGGGGGGCAATGAGCAGTTCTTC. Amino acids: CASSAGPGLAGGNEQFF.